The following is a T cell receptor beta chain sequence with its context. No antigen is known for it. The CDR3 is 21 amino acids. Trimming took 4 bases from V and 0 from J; bases not matched to a gene: 20. Germline loops: CDR1 MGHRA, CDR2 YSYEKL. The sample is drawn from a study of cytomegalovirus exposure and HLA in healthy donors. The study's findings and limits: The authors enumerated 164 TCR beta chains as linked to cytomegalovirus.

This PCR relied on a set of 60 Vbeta primers and 13 Jbeta primers. Only in-frame clones appear in the TCRdb table, and some are missing; sequencing was by immunoSEQ multiplex PCR. The repertoire consists of 200,000 or so clones, with around 83% occurring once and the leading ten covering approximately 2.5%. Healthy donors of bone marrow made up the group. Despite likely unrecorded immune exposures, the donors were nominally healthy at the time of sampling. This receptor was taken from a woman in her thirties or forties in good health and CMV-seronegative. The material sequenced was PBMCs. The chain uses TRBV4-1 and TRBJ2-3; 9 bases line up with TRBD2. CDR3: CASSPRLGPSSGDSSTDTQYF. Written as DNA, the CDR3 is TGCGCCAGCAGCCCAAGATTGGGACCTTCTAGCGGGGACTCTAGCACAGATACGCAGTATTTT.